The rows below give T cell receptor beta chains drawn from one sample of a study of blood T cell repertoires in COVID-19. TCRdb's table, derived via immunoSEQ multiplex PCR, lists solely in-frame clones and lacks some. Among roughly 160,000 clones listed, approximately 85% were seen once. The material sequenced was peripheral blood. The source of these receptors is a woman aged 55-75 years with COVID-19, enrolled during active disease. Each CDR3 is given with its conserved first and last residue. D genes are given only for firm matches. Some rows have no size entry. The others give once, few or many, or a class for an expanded clone.

-	TRBV7-8	TRBJ2-3	TRBD2	CASSWSAGVNTDTQYF	TGTGCCAGCAGCTGGTCGGCGGGGGTGAACACAGATACGCAGTATTTT
-	TRBV5-6	TRBJ2-4	TRBD1	CASRAAGTVGNIQYF	TGTGCCAGCAGAGCAGCCGGGACAGTAGGAAACATTCAGTACTTC
once	TRBV10-3	TRBJ1-6	TRBD1	CAISDRDRGAHSPLHF	TGTGCCATCAGTGACCGGGACAGGGGGGCTCATTCACCCCTCCACTTT
-	TRBV28	TRBJ1-1	TRBD1	CASSRGGNTEAFF	TGTGCCAGCAGTAGAGGGGGCAACACTGAAGCTTTCTTT
few	TRBV11-3	TRBJ1-5	TRBD1	CASPLGRGPQPQHF	TGTGCCAGCCCCTTGGGCAGGGGGCCTCAGCCCCAGCATTTT
-	TRBV6-5	TRBJ1-5	TRBD1	CASRKQGPSNQPQHF	TGTGCCAGCAGGAAACAGGGGCCAAGCAATCAGCCCCAGCATTTT
-	TRBV5-1	TRBJ2-1	-	CASSADGPGNEQFF	TGCGCCAGCAGCGCGGACGGGCCAGGGAATGAGCAGTTCTTC
few	TRBV7-9	TRBJ2-5	-	CASSPAAAGETQYF	TGTGCCAGCAGCCCCGCCGCGGCGGGAGAGACCCAGTACTTC
-	TRBV11-1	TRBJ1-1	-	CASSHDTEAFF	TGTGCCAGCAGCCATGACACTGAAGCTTTCTTT
-	TRBV7-9	TRBJ2-5	TRBD2	CASSLGGTSGLETQYF	TGTGCCAGCAGCTTAGGGGGGACTAGCGGGCTGGAGACCCAGTACTTC
once	TRBV2	TRBJ2-4	-	CASRDSLAKNIQYF	TGTGCCAGCCGGGACTCCCTAGCCAAAAACATTCAGTACTTC
-	TRBV5-5	TRBJ2-1	-	CASSLFSDNEQFF	TGTGCCAGCAGCTTGTTTAGTGACAATGAGCAGTTCTTC
many	TRBV3-1/TRBV3-2	TRBJ1-2	TRBD1	CASSQGGQSYYGYTF	TGTGCCAGCAGCCAGGGGGGACAGTCTTACTATGGCTACACCTTC
few	TRBV27	TRBJ2-1	TRBD2	CASSVSGRPYNEQFF	TGTGCCAGCAGTGTCAGCGGGAGGCCTTACAATGAGCAGTTCTTC
-	TRBV12-3/TRBV12-4	TRBJ2-7	TRBD1	CASSGQGHYEQYF	TGTGCCAGCAGTGGACAGGGACACTACGAGCAGTACTTC
-	TRBV4-2	TRBJ2-7	TRBD2	CASSPGLAGVSYEQYF	TGTGCCAGCAGCCCGGGACTAGCGGGCGTCTCCTACGAGCAGTACTTC
-	TRBV3-1/TRBV3-2	TRBJ2-2	TRBD2	CASSQGPAGGPNTGELFF	TGTGCCAGCAGCCAAGGTCCAGCGGGGGGGCCGAACACCGGGGAGCTGTTTTTT
-	TRBV7-2	TRBJ2-6	TRBD1	CASRPDRGGAGANVLTF	TGTGCCAGCAGACCCGACAGGGGGGGCGCTGGGGCCAACGTCCTGACTTTC
-	TRBV6-5	TRBJ1-4	-	CASSSPGSANEKLFF	TGTGCCAGCAGTTCCCCAGGGTCGGCTAATGAAAAACTGTTTTTT
-	TRBV24-1	TRBJ2-7	-	CATSDSSGRAAYEQYF	TGTGCCACCAGTGATTCATCCGGGCGGGCCGCTTACGAGCAGTACTTC
-	TRBV4-2	TRBJ2-5	-	CASSQVGRGKRGETQYF	TGTGCCAGCAGCCAAGTTGGTAGGGGGAAGAGGGGAGAGACCCAGTACTTC
-	TRBV7-8	TRBJ2-7	-	CASSPSGYEQYF	TGTGCCAGCAGCCCATCCGGGTACGAGCAGTACTTC
-	TRBV5-1	TRBJ2-6	-	CASRTSSGANVLTF	TGCGCCAGCAGGACAAGCTCTGGGGCCAACGTCCTGACTTTC
-	TRBV20-1	TRBJ2-3	TRBD2	CSASIRGRVPDTQYF	TGCAGTGCTAGTATTCGCGGGAGAGTTCCAGATACGCAGTATTTT
once	TRBV11-2	TRBJ2-3	TRBD2	CASSLLRLAGDTQYF	TGTGCCAGCAGCTTACTTCGACTAGCGGGAGATACGCAGTATTTT
-	TRBV5-1	TRBJ2-3	-	CASSPEGKAPDTQYF	TGCGCCAGCAGCCCGGAGGGCAAGGCGCCAGATACGCAGTATTTT
few	TRBV5-1	TRBJ1-5	-	CASSLGPRGRGQPQHF	TGCGCCAGCAGCTTGGGGCCCCGGGGGAGAGGGCAGCCCCAGCATTTT
-	TRBV29-1	TRBJ2-1	TRBD2	CSVEGEGFYNEQFF	TGCAGCGTTGAAGGGGAGGGTTTCTACAATGAGCAGTTCTTC
-	TRBV5-1	TRBJ1-2	TRBD1	CASRGGTGDGYTF	TGCGCCAGCAGGGGAGGGACAGGGGATGGCTACACCTTC
once	TRBV7-2	TRBJ2-7	TRBD2	CASSYSGSYEQYF	TGTGCCAGCAGCTATAGCGGGTCCTACGAGCAGTACTTC
-	TRBV10-3	TRBJ2-3	TRBD2	CAISEFSGGDTQYF	TGTGCCATCAGTGAGTTTAGCGGGGGGGATACGCAGTATTTT
once	TRBV30	TRBJ2-2	-	CAWSVLGGFDTGELFF	TGTGCCTGGAGTGTACTTGGCGGGTTCGACACCGGGGAGCTGTTTTTT
once	TRBV2	TRBJ2-1	TRBD2	CASSLRGGYEQFF	TGTGCCAGCAGTCTTCGGGGGGGGTATGAGCAGTTCTTC
few	TRBV6-2/TRBV6-3	TRBJ1-4	-	CASSRNSNEKLFF	TGTGCCAGCAGCCGGAACAGCAATGAAAAACTGTTTTTT
-	TRBV20-1	TRBJ2-3	TRBD2	CSASRGSGGVTDTQYF	TGCAGTGCTAGTAGAGGTAGCGGGGGGGTTACAGATACGCAGTATTTT
-	TRBV7-3	TRBJ2-7	TRBD2	CASSSPGLAGGRSYEQYF	TGTGCCAGCAGCTCCCCGGGACTAGCGGGAGGCCGCTCCTACGAGCAGTACTTC